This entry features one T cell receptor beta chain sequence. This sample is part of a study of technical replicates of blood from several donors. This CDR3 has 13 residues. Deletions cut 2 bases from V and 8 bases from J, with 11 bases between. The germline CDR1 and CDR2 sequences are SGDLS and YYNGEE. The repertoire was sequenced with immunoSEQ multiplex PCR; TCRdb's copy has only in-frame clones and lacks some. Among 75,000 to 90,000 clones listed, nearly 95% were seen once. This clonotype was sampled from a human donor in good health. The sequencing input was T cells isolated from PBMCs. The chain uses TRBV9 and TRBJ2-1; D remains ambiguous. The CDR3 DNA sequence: TGTGCCAGCAGCGTCTCCGAGCCTCATGAGCAGTTCTTC. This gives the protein CASSVSEPHEQFF. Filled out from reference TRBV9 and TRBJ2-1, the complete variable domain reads DSGVTQTPKHLITATGQRVTLRCSPRSGDLSVYWYQQSLDQGLQFLIQYYNGEERAKGNILERFSAQQFPDLHSELNLSSLELGDSALYFCASSVSEPHEQFFGPGTRLTVL.